This passage covers 3 T cell receptor beta chains from one sample sequenced in a study of T-cell memory formation after mild COVID-19. TCRdb reanalysed the 5' RACE reads using MiXCR and keeps one entry per CDR3 protein. The sample consists of around 440,000 distinct CDR3 sequences, about 18% of them appearing once. The sequenced material came from PBMCs or a T cell subset sorted from them (not recorded which). All receptors derive from an adult woman who had mild COVID-19 (a few samples of this study predate the infection). Cell type and time point are not known.

This clonotype has just a few counts. This CDR3 reads CASRLAGGPENIQYF. DNA of the CDR3: TGTGCCAGCAGATTAGCGGGAGGGCCGGAAAACATTCAGTACTTC. The chain couples TRBV6-2 or TRBV6-3 to TRBJ2-4; 11 positions match TRBD2. Unmatched junction bases numbered 6, after V lost 6 bases and J lost 5 bases. From germline, CDR1 is MNHEY and CDR2 SVGEGT. This CDR3 spans 15 amino acids.

The chain links TRBV7-3 to TRBJ1-1; D gene uncertain. Trimming took off 5 bases at V and 1 base at J, with 14 bases between the two ends. The CDR3 is made up of 15 amino acids. Per the germline V gene, CDR1 is SGHTA and CDR2 is FQGTGA. The CDR3 DNA reads TGTGCCAGCAGCCCAAAAAAGGTCCCGAACACTGAAGCTTTCTTT. This sequence encodes CASSPKKVPNTEAFF.

The rearrangement links TRBV6-5 to TRBJ2-2, with D uncertain. CDR3 length: 11 amino acids. Looked up from germline, CDR1 is MNHEY and CDR2 is SVGAGI. V gave up 9 bases and J gave up 6 bases, with 8 bases separating them. CDR3 coding DNA: TGTGCCAGTCGTTGGGCCGGGGAGCTGTTTTTT. Protein sequence: CASRWAGELFF.